The rows below give T cell receptor beta chains drawn from one sample of a study of siplizumab effects on memory and regulatory T cells. TCRdb keeps only in-frame clones here, not all; method: immunoSEQ multiplex PCR. This table holds 87,000 or so clones, around 94% found once. The specimen was non-Treg CD4+ T cells sorted from blood. The origin of the receptors is a human donor in good health. Both conserved end residues are part of each CDR3. A D gene is named only where the DNA matches it firmly. Where a row states a size, it is once, few, many or the class of an expanded clone; other rows omit it.

- TRBJ1-5 - TRBV19 CASSQGGGPNQPQHF TGTGCCAGTAGTCAAGGGGGGGGCCCCAATCAGCCCCAGCATTTT
TRBD2 TRBJ2-1 - TRBV9 CASSVGVAGGFPYNEQFF TGTGCCAGCAGCGTAGGGGTAGCGGGAGGGTTCCCCTACAATGAGCAGTTCTTC
TRBD2 TRBJ2-7 - TRBV7-2 CASSLDIAGSYEQYF TGTGCCAGCAGCTTAGATATAGCGGGGTCCTACGAGCAGTACTTC
- TRBJ1-6 - TRBV18 CASSPLSAASNSPLHF TGTGCCAGCTCACCATTATCAGCTGCGTCGAATTCACCCCTCCACTTT
- TRBJ2-1 - TRBV6-1 CASSDSPREQFF TGTGCCAGCAGTGACAGCCCTCGTGAGCAGTTCTTC
- TRBJ2-2 - TRBV4-3 CASSQEPLNTGELFF TGCGCCAGCAGCCAAGAACCCCTGAACACCGGGGAGCTGTTTTTT
- TRBJ2-1 - TRBV27 CASSPLSRYNEQFF TGTGCCAGCAGCCCTTTGAGTCGGTACAATGAGCAGTTCTTC
- TRBJ1-5 few TRBV6-5 CASSRVSNQPQHF TGTGCCAGCAGCAGGGTTAGCAATCAGCCCCAGCATTTT
- TRBJ2-1 few TRBV7-2 CASSKGDTYNEQFF TGTGCCAGCAGCAAGGGGGACACCTACAATGAGCAGTTCTTC
- TRBJ2-3 - TRBV5-1 CASGSGVADTQYF TGCGCCAGCGGTTCGGGGGTAGCAGATACGCAGTATTTT
- TRBJ2-7 - TRBV2 CASSVPAGQTYEQYF TGTGCCAGCAGCGTCCCGGCGGGACAGACCTACGAGCAGTACTTC
- TRBJ1-5 - TRBV7-8 CASSLARVSNQPQHF TGTGCCAGCAGCTTAGCCCGGGTGAGCAATCAGCCCCAGCATTTT
- TRBJ1-3 - TRBV4-1 CASSQREREDHSGNTIYF TGCGCCAGCAGCCAGAGGGAGAGGGAAGACCACTCTGGAAACACCATATATTTT
- TRBJ1-5 - TRBV6-1 CASRAFSPDQPQHF TGTGCCAGCAGAGCCTTTAGTCCAGACCAGCCCCAGCATTTT
- TRBJ2-1 - TRBV29-1 CSVRTSRTVNEQFF TGCAGCGTCCGTACCTCGCGGACAGTCAATGAGCAGTTCTTC
- TRBJ1-3 - TRBV6-6 CASKVNTRSGNTIYF TGTGCCAGCAAAGTAAACACGCGCTCTGGAAACACCATATATTTT
- TRBJ1-3 - TRBV7-6 CASSASSGNTIYF TGTGCCAGCAGCGCGAGCTCTGGAAACACCATATATTTT
- TRBJ2-6 - TRBV4-2 CASSPFSGANVLTF TGTGCCAGCAGCCCGTTCTCTGGGGCCAACGTCCTGACTTTC
- TRBJ1-1 few TRBV6-1 CASSPSGQTEAFF TGTGCCAGCAGTCCCTCCGGCCAGACTGAAGCTTTCTTT
- TRBJ1-2 once TRBV10-2 CASSEFRAYGYTF TGCGCCAGCAGTGAATTCAGGGCCTATGGCTACACCTTC
- TRBJ2-2 - TRBV14 CASSPRGIFGGELFF TGTGCCAGCAGCCCACGCGGGATCTTCGGCGGGGAGCTGTTTTTT
TRBD1 TRBJ1-6 - TRBV25-1 CASSQTGVGSSPLHF TGTGCCAGCAGTCAGACAGGGGTCGGTAGTTCACCCCTCCACTTT
TRBD2 TRBJ2-7 - TRBV18 CASSPRAGGGAYYEQYF TGTGCCAGCTCACCCCGGGCGGGAGGCGGGGCCTACTACGAGCAGTACTTC
TRBD1 TRBJ2-7 - TRBV18 CASSPDRDSYEQYF TGTGCCAGCTCACCGGACAGGGACTCCTACGAGCAGTACTTC
TRBD1 TRBJ2-1 once TRBV18 CASSPQRTGGDEQFF TGTGCCAGCTCACCTCAGAGGACAGGGGGGGATGAGCAGTTCTTC
- TRBJ2-1 - TRBV11-1 CASGVMAYNEQFF TGTGCCAGCGGGGTCATGGCCTACAATGAGCAGTTCTTC
TRBD1 TRBJ2-7 - TRBV9 CASSRGQGDYEQYF TGTGCCAGCAGCAGGGGACAGGGGGACTACGAGCAGTACTTC
TRBD2 TRBJ2-1 - TRBV29-1 CSVDRLAGEQFF TGCAGCGTTGATCGGCTAGCGGGGGAGCAGTTCTTC
TRBD2 TRBJ2-3 - TRBV11-2 CASSLRLAGTSTDTQYF TGTGCCAGCAGCCTCCGACTAGCGGGTACTAGCACAGATACGCAGTATTTT
- TRBJ2-7 - TRBV30 CAWSRPPTYEQYF TGTGCCTGGAGTCGGCCCCCGACCTACGAGCAGTACTTC
TRBD1 TRBJ1-5 - TRBV7-8 CASSPGTAEGQPQHF TGTGCCAGCAGCCCCGGGACAGCTGAGGGCCAGCCCCAGCATTTT
- TRBJ2-3 - TRBV15 CATSRPGEADTQYF TGTGCCACCAGCAGACCGGGAGAAGCAGATACGCAGTATTTT
- TRBJ2-7 - TRBV27 CASRPLVWGDGDEQYF TGTGCCAGCAGACCACTTGTATGGGGGGACGGCGACGAGCAGTACTTC
- TRBJ1-4 - TRBV6-1 CASNLGQSTGEKLFF TGTGCCAGCAACCTAGGACAGTCCACTGGTGAAAAACTGTTTTTT
TRBD1 TRBJ2-7 - TRBV2 CASSVRDRDEQYF TGTGCCAGCAGTGTCCGGGACAGGGACGAGCAGTACTTC
- TRBJ1-5 - TRBV4-1 CASSQAGGNQPQHF TGCGCCAGCAGCCAAGCAGGGGGCAATCAGCCCCAGCATTTT
- TRBJ2-5 - TRBV19 CASSLAGTIRQETQYF TGTGCCAGTAGTTTGGCGGGTACTATCAGGCAAGAGACCCAGTACTTC
- TRBJ2-3 - TRBV9 CASSVLAQSSTDTQYF TGTGCCAGCAGCGTACTAGCCCAATCTAGCACAGATACGCAGTATTTT
- TRBJ2-4 - TRBV2 CASSVQSGAKNIQYF TGTGCCAGCAGCGTTCAGTCAGGGGCCAAAAACATTCAGTACTTC
TRBD1 TRBJ2-2 - TRBV18 CASSPRGLAGELFF TGTGCCAGCTCACCCAGGGGGCTCGCCGGGGAGCTGTTTTTT
- TRBJ1-5 - TRBV12-2 CASRTRGSQPQHF TGTGCAAGTCGCACCAGGGGAAGTCAGCCCCAGCATTTT
TRBD1 TRBJ1-1 - TRBV7-9 CASSPTPGQGDTEAFF TGTGCCAGCAGCCCGACCCCTGGACAGGGGGACACTGAAGCTTTCTTT